What follows describes a single T cell receptor beta chain. The data were obtained in a study of blood T cells in healthy people across ages. V lost 5 bases and J 3 bases, leaving 36 bases between the germline ends. This CDR3 is built from 21 residues. Looked up from germline, CDR1 is DFQATT and CDR2 is SNEGSKA (reference sequence). Sample-barcoded 5' priming and a J-beta primer mix drove a second PCR of about 7 to 11 cycles. Each CDR3 protein is one row after TCRdb ran MiXCR on the 5' RACE reads. The sample includes 700,000 to 850,000 distinct CDR3 sequences, about 37% seen only once; the top ten take 10% to 15%.

The material sequenced was blood. J is TRBJ2-3 and V is TRBV20-1; possibly TRBD1 for D (10 bases). The source is a man aged 18-30 years in good health. CDR3 nucleotides: TGCAGTGCTTCTGTGCGGGGGGGAATGGTACCGGGACAGGGGAATACAGATACGCAGTATTTT. This gives the protein CSASVRGGMVPGQGNTDTQYF.